The 17 T cell receptor beta chains in this list originate from one sample, sequenced in a study of CXCR3-negative and CXCR3-positive naive CD8 T cells. Study-level points and caveats: When CXCR3-positive naive cells were set against CXCR3-negative naive cells, the former had more hydrophobic TRB CDR3s.

These receptors are not linked to any known antigen. With UMI labels, 5' RACE was used to prepare the TRB cDNA libraries. TCRdb re-called the 5' RACE reads and gives one entry per CDR3 protein, without DNA. The sample has under 60,000 distinct CDR3 sequences, and its top ten clones hold 0.55% to 0.6%. The sample consisted of naive CXCR3+ CD8+ T cells from blood. Stated subset: CD45RO-CCR7+CD27+CD95- naive CD8+ T cells expressing CXCR3 (TNR3+). The receptor set was obtained from a human donor in good health. Some clones in this sample may be carry-over from other donors' samples.

The chain carries TRBV3-1 and TRBJ2-5; TCRdb indicates TRBD1, and absent DNA this call remains unverified. The CDR3 totals 15 residues. Germline V gives CDR1 LGHDT, CDR2 YNNKEL (reference sequence). CDR3 sequence reads: CASSQESGVEETQYF.

The V and J genes are TRBV7-9 and TRBJ2-1. From germline, CDR1 is SEHNR and CDR2 FQNEAQ (reference sequence). The CDR3 has 11 residues. This CDR3 is CASSQEPEQFF.

The rearrangement uses TRBV4-1 and TRBJ2-7; TCRdb's D gene call, TRBD2, goes unchecked for lack of DNA. This CDR3 is built from 14 residues. The germline gives CDR1 MGHRA, CDR2 YSYEKL. The chain's CDR3 is CASSQEGRSYEQYF.

J is TRBJ2-7 and V is TRBV5-1; TCRdb outputs TRBD1, but without DNA this stays unchecked. The CDR3 consists of 14 residues. Germline V gene lookup returns CDR1 SGHRS and CDR2 YFSETQ. The CDR3 here is CASSLAAGVYEQYF.

The CDR3 loop reads CSARDSMNTEAFF. The chain carries TRBV20-1 and TRBJ1-1. The CDR3 sequence is 13 residues long. CDR1 is DFQATT and CDR2 is SNEGSKA in the germline V gene (reference sequence).

The chain joins TRBV7-9 to TRBJ2-7; lacking DNA, the TRBD1 call made by TCRdb goes unchecked. Germline-derived CDR1 and CDR2 are SEHNR and FQNEAQ (reference sequence). This CDR3 is built from 13 residues. The CDR3 is CASSPGQTYEQYF.

This chain links TRBV28 with TRBJ1-5; TCRdb's D call of TRBD1 is untestable without DNA. Per the germline V gene, CDR1 is MDHEN and CDR2 is SYDVKM. This CDR3 is 17 amino acids long. The chain's CDR3 is CASSLDGDRVENQPQHF.

The CDR3 protein is CASSSSGGAHEQYF. This chain joins TRBV28 and TRBJ2-7; TCRdb gives TRBD2 as the D gene, but with no DNA this cannot be confirmed. Germline CDR1 and CDR2: MDHEN and SYDVKM. The CDR3 is made up of 14 amino acids.

The chain couples TRBV12-3 or TRBV12-4 to TRBJ2-1; TCRdb lists TRBD1, though no DNA is available to test this call. The CDR3 length is 15 residues. The CDR3: CASLRETEVGNEQFF.

V and J are TRBV14 and TRBJ2-3; TCRdb outputs TRBD1, but without DNA this stays unchecked. Germline V gene lookup returns CDR1 SGHDN and CDR2 FVKESK. The CDR3 has 14 amino acids. The CDR3 is CASSDRGGTDTQYF.

The chain combines TRBV7-2 with TRBJ2-4; TCRdb gives TRBD2 as the D gene, but with no DNA this cannot be confirmed. The CDR3 consists of 14 residues. Per germline, CDR1 SGHTA and CDR2 FQGNSA. The CDR3 here is CASRGLAGPYIQYF.

This chain links TRBV12-5 with TRBJ2-2. CDR1 is LGHNT, CDR2 FRNRAP, per germline. The CDR3 extends over 14 amino acids. This CDR3 reads CASGLALNTGELFF.

The rearrangement links TRBV29-1 to TRBJ2-2. CDR3 length: 12 residues. The germline V gene encodes CDR1 SQVTM and CDR2 ANQGSEA. The CDR3 sequence: CSVNDIYGELFF.

This rearrangement joins TRBV12-3 or TRBV12-4 to TRBJ2-7. CDR3 length equals 13 residues. The CDR3 reads CASSLGLASEQYF.

The chain links TRBV29-1 to TRBJ2-3; TCRdb proposes TRBD2, but this gene call is untestable without DNA. The CDR3 is 13 residues long. Germline CDR1 is SQVTM and CDR2 is ANQGSEA. The CDR3 region is CSVVWREWYTQYF.

V usage is TRBV5-1 and J usage is TRBJ2-1; the TRBD1 assignment by TCRdb is unverifiable without DNA. Germline V gives CDR1 SGHRS, CDR2 YFSETQ. This CDR3 is 15 amino acids long. CDR3 residues: CASSLEGEPYNEQFF.

This chain uses TRBV20-1 with TRBJ2-5; TCRdb's assignment of TRBD1 cannot be checked, as there is no DNA. This CDR3 has 14 amino acids. Germline CDR1 DFQATT, CDR2 SNEGSKA (reference sequence). CDR3: CSARVEGGRETQYF.